What follows are 27 T cell receptor beta chains derived from one specimen sequenced in a study of shared clonotypes between healthy human individuals. Sequencing was performed with immunoSEQ multiplex PCR; in TCRdb, only in-frame clones are kept and a portion is missing. The sample yields almost 750,000 clones, around 70% seen once. The source material was memory CD4+ T cells sorted from blood. Subset defined: CD45RA-negative fraction. Receptor source: a woman aged 25 to 39 in good health.

This chain uses TRBV18 with TRBJ2-5, with D perhaps given as TRBD1 or TRBD2 (5 bases each). The germline CDR1 and CDR2 sequences are KGHSH and LQKENI. This CDR3 is 11 amino acids long. V gave up 3 bases and J gave up 9 bases, with 8 bases separating them. The CDR3 sequence is CASSPPGPQYF. The CDR3 DNA is TGTGCCAGCTCACCGCCGGGGCCCCAGTACTTC.

V and J are TRBV29-1 and TRBJ2-7; TRBD2 agrees at 9 bases. V gave up 3 bases and J gave up 5 bases; unmatched junction bases: 5. CDR1 and CDR2 from the germline V gene are SQVTM and ANQGSEA. CDR3 length: 13 residues. The CDR3 sequence is CSVDGSGSNEQYF. CDR3 DNA: TGCAGCGTTGATGGTAGCGGGAGTAACGAGCAGTACTTC.

This clone was counted only a few times. V gene TRBV5-1 combines with J gene TRBJ2-7; TRBD2 matches at 13 bases. The V and J ends lost 2 bases and 7 bases, in that order; junction bases with no gene match: 3. Germline CDR1 is SGHRS and CDR2 is YFSETQ. This CDR3 is built from 14 residues. The CDR3 bases are TGCGCCAGCAGCTTCGGGACTAGCGGGATAGAGCAGTACTTC. Residues: CASSFGTSGIEQYF. Using reference TRBV5-1 and TRBJ2-7 for the parts outside the CDR3, the full variable domain is KAGVTQTPRYLIKTRGQQVTLSCSPISGHRSVSWYQQTPGQGLQFLFEYFSETQRNKGNFPGRFSGRQFSNSRSEMNVSTLELGDSALYLCASSFGTSGIEQYFGPGTRLTVT.

V usage is TRBV5-1 and J usage is TRBJ1-3; possibly TRBD1 for D (5 bases). Germline V gives CDR1 SGHRS, CDR2 YFSETQ. Trimming took off 4 bases at V and 3 bases at J, with 14 bases between the two ends. The CDR3 has 15 amino acids. CDR3 DNA sequence: TGCGCCAGCAGCCCGGCCGGGGCCGGTGGAAACACCATATATTTT. Residues: CASSPAGAGGNTIYF.

J is TRBJ2-3 and V is TRBV10-1; no clear D. Germline CDR1 WNHNN, CDR2 SYGVQD (reference sequence). This CDR3 region has 14 residues. The V end lost 0 bases, the J end lost 7 bases, and 11 bases lay between the germline ends. Here the CDR3 DNA reads TGCGCCAGCAGTGAGTCGGCGGCAGTTCATACGCAGTATTTT. Translated: CASSESAAVHTQYF.

V is TRBV5-4 and J is TRBJ2-1, with 8 bases that match TRBD2. V shed 1 base and J 9 bases; nucleotides not matched to a gene: 9. From germline, CDR1 is SGHNT and CDR2 YYREEE (reference sequence). CDR3 length: 15 amino acids. CDR3 coding DNA: TGTGCCAGCAGCTTGAGCTCTAGCGGGCTCACTGAGCAGTTCTTC. This gives the protein CASSLSSSGLTEQFF.

This chain uses TRBV5-1 with TRBJ2-3, with D uncertain. The CDR3 spans 14 residues. Germline CDR1 reads SGHRS; CDR2 reads YFSETQ. Trimming pared 0 bases from V and 4 bases from J, leaving 9 bases between. The CDR3: CASSLALYPDTQYF. For the CDR3, the DNA is TGCGCCAGCAGCTTGGCGTTATATCCAGATACGCAGTATTTT. Full variable domain (outside the CDR3, taken from reference TRBV5-1 and TRBJ2-3): KAGVTQTPRYLIKTRGQQVTLSCSPISGHRSVSWYQQTPGQGLQFLFEYFSETQRNKGNFPGRFSGRQFSNSRSEMNVSTLELGDSALYLCASSLALYPDTQYFGPGTRLTVL.

This clone appeared a few times. V usage is TRBV5-1 and J usage is TRBJ2-5; no clear D. The last part of the DNA fits TRBJ2-7 better; the J call may be wrong. The CDR3 length is 13 residues. Germline lookup yields CDR1 SGHRS and CDR2 YFSETQ. The CDR3 loop is CASSVVGSYEQYF. The CDR3 DNA sequence: TGCGCCAGCAGTGTCGTAGGGTCCTACGAGCAGTACTTC.

The V and J genes are TRBV7-8 and TRBJ1-5; D remains ambiguous. V dropped 1 base and J dropped 2 bases, with 15 bases sitting between them. The CDR3 sequence is 17 residues long. Germline V gene sequence: CDR1 SGHVS, CDR2 FQNEAQ. CDR3 loop: CASSLVSWLVGNQPQHF. The CDR3 DNA follows: TGTGCCAGCAGCTTAGTATCTTGGCTGGTAGGCAATCAGCCCCAGCATTTT.

This clone came up a few times. This chain connects TRBV4-1 to TRBJ2-5, with TRBD2 matching 12 bases. Germline V gene lookup returns CDR1 MGHRA and CDR2 YSYEKL. The trim removed 2 bases at V and 5 bases at J, leaving 9 bases unmatched. The CDR3 covers 17 residues. CDR3 coding DNA: TGCGCCAGCAGCCAATCACTAGCGGGAGGTTTCACGGAGACCCAGTACTTC. It encodes CASSQSLAGGFTETQYF.

This chain joins TRBV10-1 and TRBJ2-7, with D possibly matching TRBD2 (6 bases). CDR1 and CDR2 from the germline V gene are WNHNN and SYGVQD (reference sequence). Deletions cut 5 bases from V and 5 bases from J, with 13 bases between. The CDR3 is 13 amino acids. This chain's CDR3 is CASSSVGRHEQYF. Here the CDR3 DNA reads TGCGCCAGCAGTAGTGTCGGGAGACACGAGCAGTACTTC.

This sequence joins TRBV9 and TRBJ1-1, with 11 bases matching TRBD1. The CDR3 runs to 19 residues. The trim removed 1 base at V and 5 bases at J, leaving 16 bases unmatched. Germline V gene lookup returns CDR1 SGDLS and CDR2 YYNGEE. CDR3 amino acids: CASSVSQPRDRGKWTEAFF. The CDR3 nucleotides read TGTGCCAGCAGCGTATCTCAACCCCGGGACAGGGGGAAGTGGACTGAAGCTTTCTTT. The full variable domain, its missing parts supplied by reference TRBV9 and TRBJ1-1, is DSGVTQTPKHLITATGQRVTLRCSPRSGDLSVYWYQQSLDQGLQFLIQYYNGEERAKGNILERFSAQQFPDLHSELNLSSLELGDSALYFCASSVSQPRDRGKWTEAFFGQGTRLTVV.

This chain uses TRBV5-1 with TRBJ1-4; possible D gene TRBD1, 5 bases. V dropped 4 bases and J dropped 3 bases, with 19 bases sitting between them. The V gene's germline CDR1 is SGHRS and CDR2 YFSETQ. This CDR3 has 17 amino acids. The CDR3 protein is CASSPLRAGRANEKLFF. The CDR3 region has the DNA TGCGCCAGCAGCCCCCTCAGGGCAGGGCGCGCTAATGAAAAACTGTTTTTT.

This clone was seen a few times. The V and J genes are TRBV7-6 and TRBJ2-1, with 9 bases identical to TRBD2. CDR3 length: 15 amino acids. V lost 5 bases and J lost 3; bases outside the gene matches: 5. Germline values: CDR1 SGHVS, CDR2 FNYEAQ. The CDR3: CASSLSGSSYNEQFF. The CDR3 DNA reads TGTGCCAGCAGCCTTAGCGGGAGTAGCTACAATGAGCAGTTCTTC.

The chain carries TRBV14 and TRBJ2-5; D unresolved. V was trimmed by 1 base and J by 3 bases, leaving 12 bases between them. Germline V gene data show CDR1 as SGHDN and CDR2 as FVKESK. CDR3 length: 15 residues. The CDR3 region is CASSQGVIVEETQYF. The CDR3 bases are TGTGCCAGCAGCCAAGGGGTAATAGTAGAAGAGACCCAGTACTTC.

The chain uses TRBV28 and TRBJ1-1; 9 bases map to TRBD1. Losses at the gene ends were 5 bases for V and 4 bases for J; bases not matched to a gene: 14. The CDR3 spans 17 residues. CDR1 and CDR2 (germline): MDHEN, SYDVKM. For the CDR3, the DNA is TGTGCCAGCAGTCAGAACCCCGGGACAGGGACGGGCACTGAAGCTTTCTTT. Protein: CASSQNPGTGTGTEAFF.

V is TRBV19 and J is TRBJ1-1; the D is unclear. Germline V gene data show CDR1 as LNHDA and CDR2 as SQIVND (reference sequence). Deletions cut 4 bases from V and 2 bases from J, with 14 bases between. This CDR3 region has 15 residues. The CDR3 DNA is TGTGCCAGTAGTAACCCCGGCGACCTAAACACTGAAGCTTTCTTT. Amino acid sequence: CASSNPGDLNTEAFF. Complete variable domain (other parts from reference TRBV19 and TRBJ1-1): DGGITQSPKYLFRKEGQNVTLSCEQNLNHDAMYWYRQDPGQGLRLIYYSQIVNDFQKGDIAEGYSVSREKKESFPLTVTSAQKNPTAFYLCASSNPGDLNTEAFFGQGTRLTVV.

This clone was picked up a small number of times. Distinct nucleotide sequences in the sample also encode this CDR3. The V gene is TRBV28, the J gene TRBJ2-3, with 14 bases aligning to TRBD2. The CDR3 length is 17 residues. Germline-derived CDR1 and CDR2 are MDHEN and SYDVKM. V was clipped by 5 bases and J by 5 bases; unmatched bases: 9. The DNA of the CDR3 is TGTGCCAGCAGTCCCCGACTAGCGGGAGGGCTAGGAGATACGCAGTATTTT. It is translated as CASSPRLAGGLGDTQYF.

The chain combines TRBV5-1 with TRBJ1-2, with D uncertain. V gave up 4 bases and J gave up 3 bases, with 10 bases separating them. From germline, CDR1 is SGHRS and CDR2 YFSETQ. This CDR3 spans 13 amino acids. The CDR3 spells CASSPTDYYGYTF. For the CDR3, the DNA is TGCGCCAGCAGCCCTACTGACTACTATGGCTACACCTTC.

The gene calls are TRBV12-5 and TRBJ2-1; 7 bases line up with TRBD2. V shed 2 bases and J 13 bases; nucleotides not matched to a gene: 5. This CDR3 region has 12 residues. Germline CDR1 and CDR2: LGHNT and FRNRAP. CDR3 bases: TGTGCTAGTGGTTTGCCCACTAGCGAACAGTTCTTC. Translated, it gives CASGLPTSEQFF.

On this clone: The sample has other DNA sequences that encode this CDR3 too. The genes are TRBV5-1 and TRBJ2-1; a possible D gene is TRBD2 (6 bases). Germline CDR1 is SGHRS and CDR2 is YFSETQ. CDR3 size: 16 residues. V was trimmed by 0 bases and J by 4 bases, leaving 14 bases between them. The CDR3 is CASSLVSGSPYNEQFF. The DNA of the CDR3 is TGCGCCAGCAGCTTGGTATCCGGGAGTCCGTACAATGAGCAGTTCTTC.

The chain combines TRBV5-1 with TRBJ2-5; a weak D match, TRBD1 (6 bases). Deletions cut 3 bases from V and 3 bases from J, with 18 bases between. CDR3 length: 16 residues. CDR1 and CDR2 (germline): SGHRS, YFSETQ. The CDR3: CASSYGQTWAEETQYF. The CDR3 bases are TGCGCCAGCAGCTACGGACAGACCTGGGCGGAAGAGACCCAGTACTTC.

The chain uses TRBV7-9 and TRBJ2-2, with 8 bases lining up with TRBD2. Germline V gene sequence: CDR1 SEHNR, CDR2 FQNEAQ (reference sequence). There are 16 residues in the CDR3. V lost 4 bases, J lost 0 bases, and 4 bases stayed unmatched. This CDR3 reads CASSSRGGSNTGELFF. CDR3 in DNA: TGTGCCAGCAGCTCACGGGGGGGATCGAACACCGGGGAGCTGTTTTTT.

The CDR3, as DNA: TGTGCCAGCAGTTCCGGGACAGGGGGTCATAGCAATCAGCCCCAGCATTTT. It translates to CASSSGTGGHSNQPQHF. The rearrangement joins TRBV28 to TRBJ1-5, with TRBD1 identical over 11 bases. The germline V gene has CDR1 MDHEN and CDR2 SYDVKM. CDR3 size: 17 residues. J lost 0 bases, V lost 4 bases, and 5 bases had no gene match.

The rearrangement joins TRBV10-2 to TRBJ1-2; 7 nucleotides align to TRBD1. The V and J ends lost 1 base and 4 bases, in that order; junction bases with no gene match: 9. CDR3 length: 16 residues. Per germline, CDR1 WSHSY and CDR2 SAAADI. CDR3 protein: CASSELDRNPGYGYTF. The CDR3 nucleotides are TGCGCCAGCAGTGAGTTGGACAGGAACCCCGGCTATGGCTACACCTTC.

This sequence joins TRBV2 and TRBJ2-1; either TRBD1 or TRBD2 may fit D (5 bases each). Trimming removed 4 bases at V and 6 bases at J, with 16 bases between. The germline gives CDR1 SNHLY, CDR2 FYNNEI. CDR3 length: 15 amino acids. This chain's CDR3 is CASSAGLAGVNEQFF. In DNA, the CDR3 is TGTGCCAGCAGTGCAGGGCTAGCAGGCGTCAATGAGCAGTTCTTC.

This CDR3 is CASSRKGQGSYEQYF. CDR3 in DNA: TGTGCCAGCAGCCGGAAGGGACAGGGATCCTACGAGCAGTACTTC. The genes are TRBV11-3 and TRBJ2-7; 9 bases align to TRBD1. The CDR3 loop spans 15 amino acids. From germline, CDR1 is SGHNT and CDR2 YENEEA. Unmatched junction bases numbered 6, after V lost 5 bases and J lost 1 base.